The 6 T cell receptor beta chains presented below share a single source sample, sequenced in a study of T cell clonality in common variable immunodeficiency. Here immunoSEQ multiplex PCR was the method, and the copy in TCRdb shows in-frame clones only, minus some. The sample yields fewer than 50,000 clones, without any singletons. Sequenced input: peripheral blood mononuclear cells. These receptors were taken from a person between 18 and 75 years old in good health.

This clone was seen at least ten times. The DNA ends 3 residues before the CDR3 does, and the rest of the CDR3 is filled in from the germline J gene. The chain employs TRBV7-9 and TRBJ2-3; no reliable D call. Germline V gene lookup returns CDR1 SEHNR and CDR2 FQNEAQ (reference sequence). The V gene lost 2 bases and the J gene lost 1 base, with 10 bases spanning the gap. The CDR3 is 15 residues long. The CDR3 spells CASSLFLSGTDTQYF. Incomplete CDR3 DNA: TGTGCCAGCAGCTTATTTTTAAGCGGCACAGATACG.

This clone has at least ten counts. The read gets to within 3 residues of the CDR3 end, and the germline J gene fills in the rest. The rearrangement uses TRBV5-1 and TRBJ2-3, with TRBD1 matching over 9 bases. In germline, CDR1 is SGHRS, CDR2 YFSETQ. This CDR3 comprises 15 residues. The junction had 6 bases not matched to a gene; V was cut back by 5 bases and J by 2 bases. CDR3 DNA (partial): TGCGCCAGCAGGACCGGACAGGGGAACACAGATACG. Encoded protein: CASRTGQGNTDT. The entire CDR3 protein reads CASRTGQGNTDTQYF.

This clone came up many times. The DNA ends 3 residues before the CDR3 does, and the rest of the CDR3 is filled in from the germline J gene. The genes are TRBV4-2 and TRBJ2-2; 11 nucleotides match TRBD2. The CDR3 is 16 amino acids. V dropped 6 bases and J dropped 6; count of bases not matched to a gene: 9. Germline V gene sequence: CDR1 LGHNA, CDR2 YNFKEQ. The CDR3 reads CASRPGTSGEAGELFF. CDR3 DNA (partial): TGTGCCAGCAGACCTGGGACTAGCGGAGAAGCCGGGGAG.

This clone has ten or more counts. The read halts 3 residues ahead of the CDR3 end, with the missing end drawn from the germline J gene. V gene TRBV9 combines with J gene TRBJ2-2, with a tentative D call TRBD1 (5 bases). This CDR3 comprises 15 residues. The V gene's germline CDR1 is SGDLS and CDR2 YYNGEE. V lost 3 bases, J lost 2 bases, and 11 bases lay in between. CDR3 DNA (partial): TGTGCCAGCAGCGCCGACAGATATAACACCGGGGAG. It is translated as CASSADRYNTGE. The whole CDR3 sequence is CASSADRYNTGELFF.

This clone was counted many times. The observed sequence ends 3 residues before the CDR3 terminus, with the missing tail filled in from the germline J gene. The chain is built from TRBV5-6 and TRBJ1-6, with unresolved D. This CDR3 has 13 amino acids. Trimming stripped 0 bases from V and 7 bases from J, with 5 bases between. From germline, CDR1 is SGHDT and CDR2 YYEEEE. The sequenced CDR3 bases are TGTGCCAGCAGCTTGGGTCCGAATTCACCC. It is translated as CASSLGPNSP. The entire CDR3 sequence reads CASSLGPNSPLHF.

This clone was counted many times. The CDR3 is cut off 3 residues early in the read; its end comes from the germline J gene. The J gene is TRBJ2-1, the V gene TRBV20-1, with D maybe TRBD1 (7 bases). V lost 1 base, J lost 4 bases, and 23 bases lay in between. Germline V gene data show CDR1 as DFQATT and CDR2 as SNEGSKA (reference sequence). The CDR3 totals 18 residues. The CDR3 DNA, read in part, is TGCAGTGCTAGAGGGTACAGGGGAAAGGGGGGCGTTTACAATGAG. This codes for CSARGYRGKGGVYNE. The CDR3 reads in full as CSARGYRGKGGVYNEQFF.